Listed here is a single T cell receptor (beta chain). Repertoires were generated with immunoSEQ multiplex PCR, while TCRdb's copy carries only in-frame clones and drops some. This sample carries about 340,000 clones, about 93% of them seen once, and the ten largest clones take 5.5% to 6%. The entry originates in a study of brain T cells in children with intractable seizures. Time point: blood from clinic visit 5 months post-surgery; TSC patient then seizure free. Surgery cases with the highest brain T cell transcript signatures were chosen for sequencing. Germline-derived CDR1 and CDR2 are SNHLY and FYNNEI. CDR3 length equals 13 residues. J was trimmed by 5 bases and V by 8 bases; bases with no gene match: 5.

This sequence joins TRBV2 and TRBJ2-5, with 10 bases matching TRBD2. The sequence was obtained from a boy under two years old with tuberous sclerosis and intractable seizures. Specimen: peripheral blood, collected approximately 5 months after surgery. The DNA of the CDR3 is TGTGCCAGCCCAGGACTAGCGGATGAGACCCAGTACTTC. Its translation is CASPGLADETQYF.